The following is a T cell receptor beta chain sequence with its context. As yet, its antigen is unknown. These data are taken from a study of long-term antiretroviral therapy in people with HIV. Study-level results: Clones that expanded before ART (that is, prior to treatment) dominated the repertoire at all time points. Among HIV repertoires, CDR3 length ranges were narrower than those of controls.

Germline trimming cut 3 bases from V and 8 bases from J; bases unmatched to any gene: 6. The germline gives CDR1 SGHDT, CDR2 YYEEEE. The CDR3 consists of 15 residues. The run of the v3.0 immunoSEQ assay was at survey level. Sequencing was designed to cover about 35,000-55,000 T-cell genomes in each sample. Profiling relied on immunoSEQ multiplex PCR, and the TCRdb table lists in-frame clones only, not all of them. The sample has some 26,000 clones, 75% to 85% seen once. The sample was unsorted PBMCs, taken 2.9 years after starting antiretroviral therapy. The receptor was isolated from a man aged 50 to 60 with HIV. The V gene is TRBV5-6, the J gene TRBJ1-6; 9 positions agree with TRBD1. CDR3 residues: CASSSRTGVYSPLHF. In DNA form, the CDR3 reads TGTGCCAGCAGCTCAAGGACAGGGGTATATTCACCCCTCCACTTT.